Listed below are T cell receptor beta chains from one sample, sequenced in a study of shared clonotypes between healthy human individuals. The table came from immunoSEQ multiplex PCR; TCRdb's copy has only in-frame clones and leaves some out. The sample yields about 1.5 million clones, around 97% seen once. Sequenced: naive CD4+ T cells sorted from blood. These receptors all stem from a man aged 30 to 45 in good health. CDR3s include the opening cysteine and the closing phenylalanine or tryptophan. The order of the fields is clone size, J gene, D gene, V gene, CDR3 DNA, CDR3 protein. D genes are given only for firm matches. Clone size is shown for a subset of rows, as once, few, many or a class of expanded clone.

clone_size: NA; j_call: TRBJ2-4; d_call: NA; v_call: TRBV5-8; cdr3_nt: TGTGCCAGCAGAGGCCGAGCAGCATATCAGTACTTC; cdr3_aa: CASRGRAAYQYF
clone_size: NA; j_call: TRBJ2-1; d_call: NA; v_call: TRBV2; cdr3_nt: TGTGCCAGCAGTGAGGGGGGCAATGAGCAGTTCTTC; cdr3_aa: CASSEGGNEQFF
clone_size: NA; j_call: TRBJ2-7; d_call: TRBD1; v_call: TRBV5-8; cdr3_nt: TGTGCCAGCAGCTCCTTCTGGGACAGGACCACCTACGAGCAGTACTTC; cdr3_aa: CASSSFWDRTTYEQYF
clone_size: NA; j_call: TRBJ2-1; d_call: TRBD2; v_call: TRBV7-9; cdr3_nt: TGTGCCAGCAGTGAGAAAGGGACTAGCGGTTACAATGAGCAGTTCTTC; cdr3_aa: CASSEKGTSGYNEQFF
clone_size: NA; j_call: TRBJ2-7; d_call: NA; v_call: TRBV5-4; cdr3_nt: TGTGCCAGCAGCCTCGCCACTAGGGCAGCCTACGAGCAGTACTTC; cdr3_aa: CASSLATRAAYEQYF
clone_size: NA; j_call: TRBJ1-1; d_call: NA; v_call: TRBV28; cdr3_nt: TGTGCCAGCAGTTTGACAGGTTCGGCTTTCTTT; cdr3_aa: CASSLTGSAFF
clone_size: NA; j_call: TRBJ2-1; d_call: NA; v_call: TRBV7-9; cdr3_nt: TGTGCCAGCAACGCGGTGAACAATGAGCAGTTCTTC; cdr3_aa: CASNAVNNEQFF
clone_size: NA; j_call: TRBJ2-2; d_call: NA; v_call: TRBV7-9; cdr3_nt: TGTGCCAGCAGCTTGACAGCGCTAGCCACGAACACCGGGGAGCTGTTTTTT; cdr3_aa: CASSLTALATNTGELFF
clone_size: NA; j_call: TRBJ2-1; d_call: NA; v_call: TRBV19; cdr3_nt: TGTGCCAGTGGCAGGAGGCCCCAAATTAACAATGAGCAGTTCTTC; cdr3_aa: CASGRRPQINNEQFF
clone_size: NA; j_call: TRBJ1-1; d_call: NA; v_call: TRBV2; cdr3_nt: TGTGCCAGCAGCGGCCTCGGGGCTTTCTTT; cdr3_aa: CASSGLGAFF
clone_size: once; j_call: TRBJ2-7; d_call: TRBD2; v_call: TRBV5-1; cdr3_nt: TGCGCCAGCAGCCCCGGGACTAGCGGGACAACCGAGCAGTACTTC; cdr3_aa: CASSPGTSGTTEQYF
clone_size: NA; j_call: TRBJ2-1; d_call: NA; v_call: TRBV18; cdr3_nt: TGTGCCAGCTCACCTACGGTGAGCTCCTACAATGAGCAGTTCTTC; cdr3_aa: CASSPTVSSYNEQFF